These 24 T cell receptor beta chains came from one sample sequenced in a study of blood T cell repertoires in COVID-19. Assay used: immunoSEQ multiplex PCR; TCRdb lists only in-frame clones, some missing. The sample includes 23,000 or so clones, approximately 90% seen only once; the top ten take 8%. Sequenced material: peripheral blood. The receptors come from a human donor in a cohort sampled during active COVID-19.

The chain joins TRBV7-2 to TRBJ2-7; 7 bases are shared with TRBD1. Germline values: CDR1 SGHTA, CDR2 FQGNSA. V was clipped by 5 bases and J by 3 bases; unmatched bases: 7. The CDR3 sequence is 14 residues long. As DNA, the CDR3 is TGTGCCAGCAGCCGCCCGGGGACAGACTACGAGCAGTACTTC. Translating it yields CASSRPGTDYEQYF.

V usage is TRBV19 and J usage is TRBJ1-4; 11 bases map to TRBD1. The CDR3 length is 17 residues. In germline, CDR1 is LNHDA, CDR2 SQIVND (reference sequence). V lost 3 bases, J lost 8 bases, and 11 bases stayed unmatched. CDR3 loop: CASSMLGQGEKGEKLFF. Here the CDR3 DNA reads TGTGCCAGTAGTATGTTGGGACAGGGGGAAAAAGGGGAAAAACTGTTTTTT.

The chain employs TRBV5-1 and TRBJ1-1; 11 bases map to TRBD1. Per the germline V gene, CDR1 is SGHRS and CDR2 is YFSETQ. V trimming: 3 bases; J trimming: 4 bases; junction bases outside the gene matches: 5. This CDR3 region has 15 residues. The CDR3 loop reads CASSWGTGGGTEAFF. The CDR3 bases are TGCGCCAGCAGCTGGGGGACAGGGGGTGGCACTGAAGCTTTCTTT.

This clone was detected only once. CDR3 nucleotides: TGTGCCAGCAGAGATACATTTAGCGGGGGGACCTACAATGAGCAGTTCTTC. It translates to CASRDTFSGGTYNEQFF. The chain combines TRBV2 with TRBJ2-1, with 10 positions matching TRBD2. V lost 6 bases and J lost 2; bases outside the gene matches: 10. The CDR3 contains 17 residues. Germline loops: CDR1 SNHLY, CDR2 FYNNEI.

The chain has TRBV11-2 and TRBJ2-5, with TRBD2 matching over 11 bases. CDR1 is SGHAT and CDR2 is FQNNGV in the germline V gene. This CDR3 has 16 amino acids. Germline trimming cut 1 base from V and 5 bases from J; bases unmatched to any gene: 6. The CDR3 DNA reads TGTGCCAGCAGCTTAGTCTTATCTAGCGGGGGGGAGACCCAGTACTTC. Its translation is CASSLVLSSGGETQYF.

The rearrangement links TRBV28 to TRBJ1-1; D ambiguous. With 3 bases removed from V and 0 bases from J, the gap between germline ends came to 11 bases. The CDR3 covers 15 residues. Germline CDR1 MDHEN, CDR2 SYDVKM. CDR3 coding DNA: TGTGCCAGCAGTTTGCTGCCAGGAATGAACACTGAAGCTTTCTTT. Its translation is CASSLLPGMNTEAFF.

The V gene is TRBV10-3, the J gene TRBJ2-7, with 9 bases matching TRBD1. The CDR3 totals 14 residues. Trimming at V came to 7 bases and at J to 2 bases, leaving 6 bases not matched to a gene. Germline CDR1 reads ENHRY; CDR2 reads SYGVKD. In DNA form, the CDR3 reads TGTGCCATCACCCGGGGACAGGGTACCTACGAGCAGTACTTC. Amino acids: CAITRGQGTYEQYF.

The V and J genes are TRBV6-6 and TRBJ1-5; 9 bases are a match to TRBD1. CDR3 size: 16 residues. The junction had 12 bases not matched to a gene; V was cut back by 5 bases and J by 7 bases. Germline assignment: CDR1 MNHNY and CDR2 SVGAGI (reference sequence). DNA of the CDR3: TGTGCCAGCAGTCGAACCGGGACAGGGAAGTGGCAGCCCCAGCATTTT. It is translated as CASSRTGTGKWQPQHF.

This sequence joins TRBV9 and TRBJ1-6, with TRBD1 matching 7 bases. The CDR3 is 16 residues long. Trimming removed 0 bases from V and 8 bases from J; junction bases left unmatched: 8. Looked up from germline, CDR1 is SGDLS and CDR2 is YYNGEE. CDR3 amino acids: CASSVGAGGRYSPLHF. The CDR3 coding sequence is TGTGCCAGCAGCGTAGGTGCAGGGGGTCGATATTCACCCCTCCACTTT.

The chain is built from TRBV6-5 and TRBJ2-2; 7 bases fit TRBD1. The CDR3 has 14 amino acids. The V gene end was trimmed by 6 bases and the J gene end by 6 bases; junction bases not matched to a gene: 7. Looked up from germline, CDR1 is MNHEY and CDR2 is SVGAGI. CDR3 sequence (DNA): TGTGCCAGCAGGACCGGACAGGCGGCCGGGGAGCTGTTTTTT. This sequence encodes CASRTGQAAGELFF.

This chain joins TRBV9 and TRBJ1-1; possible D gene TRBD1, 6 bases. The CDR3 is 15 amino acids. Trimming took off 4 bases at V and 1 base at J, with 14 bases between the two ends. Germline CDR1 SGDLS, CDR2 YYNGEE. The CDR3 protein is CASSSRQDQNTEAFF. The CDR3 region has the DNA TGTGCCAGCAGCTCCCGACAGGACCAGAACACTGAAGCTTTCTTT.

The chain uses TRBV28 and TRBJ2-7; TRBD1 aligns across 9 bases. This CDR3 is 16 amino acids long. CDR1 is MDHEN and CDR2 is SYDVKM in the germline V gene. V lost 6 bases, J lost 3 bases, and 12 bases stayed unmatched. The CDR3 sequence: CASSGLGDRVFYEQYF. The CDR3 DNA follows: TGTGCCAGCAGCGGACTGGGGGACAGGGTTTTCTACGAGCAGTACTTC.

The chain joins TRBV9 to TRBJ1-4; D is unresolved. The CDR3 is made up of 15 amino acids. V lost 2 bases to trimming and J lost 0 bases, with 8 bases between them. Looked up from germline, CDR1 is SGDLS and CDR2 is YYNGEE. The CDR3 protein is CASSVTSATNEKLFF. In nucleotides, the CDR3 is TGTGCCAGCAGCGTGACCAGCGCAACTAATGAAAAACTGTTTTTT.

For the CDR3, the DNA is TGCGCCAGCAGCCTAAACAGGGACTCCTACGAGCAGTACTTC. Amino acids: CASSLNRDSYEQYF. The chain links TRBV4-1 to TRBJ2-7; the D gene is possibly TRBD1 (6 bases). CDR3 length equals 14 residues. V was trimmed by 4 bases and J by 0 bases, leaving 10 bases between them. Germline V gene data show CDR1 as MGHRA and CDR2 as YSYEKL.

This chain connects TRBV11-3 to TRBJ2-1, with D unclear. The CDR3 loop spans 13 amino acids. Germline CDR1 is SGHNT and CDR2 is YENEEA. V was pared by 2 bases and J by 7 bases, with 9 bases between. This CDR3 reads CASSLLTRNEQFF. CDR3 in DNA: TGTGCCAGCAGCTTATTAACCAGAAATGAGCAGTTCTTC.

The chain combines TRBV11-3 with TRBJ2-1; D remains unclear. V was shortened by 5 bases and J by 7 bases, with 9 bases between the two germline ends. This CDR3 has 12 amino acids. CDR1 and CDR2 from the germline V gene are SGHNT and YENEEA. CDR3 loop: CASSATENEQFF. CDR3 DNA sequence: TGTGCCAGCAGCGCGACTGAGAATGAGCAGTTCTTC.

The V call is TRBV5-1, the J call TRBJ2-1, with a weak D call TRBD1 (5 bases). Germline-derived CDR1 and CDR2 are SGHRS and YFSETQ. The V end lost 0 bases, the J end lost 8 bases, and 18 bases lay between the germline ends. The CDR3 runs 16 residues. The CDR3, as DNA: TGCGCCAGCAGCTTGGCCCTAGGCGGACATGTGGATGAGCAGTTCTTC. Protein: CASSLALGGHVDEQFF.

CDR3 region: CASSGGQGAREAFF. CDR3 bases: TGTGCCAGCAGCGGCGGACAGGGGGCGCGTGAAGCTTTCTTT. The chain links TRBV9 to TRBJ1-1; the match to TRBD1 covers 11 bases. Germline V CDR1 and CDR2: SGDLS, YYNGEE. V lost 3 bases and J lost 7; bases outside the gene matches: 5. This CDR3 is built from 14 residues.

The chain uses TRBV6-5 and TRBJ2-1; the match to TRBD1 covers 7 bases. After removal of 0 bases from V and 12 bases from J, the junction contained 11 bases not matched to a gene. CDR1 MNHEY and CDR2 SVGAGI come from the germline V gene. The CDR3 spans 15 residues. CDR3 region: CASSYSGTVQEGQFF. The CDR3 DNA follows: TGTGCCAGCAGTTACTCGGGGACAGTCCAGGAAGGGCAGTTCTTC.

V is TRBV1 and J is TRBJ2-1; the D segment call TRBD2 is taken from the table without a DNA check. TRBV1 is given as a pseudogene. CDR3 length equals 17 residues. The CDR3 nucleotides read TGCACCAGCAGCCAAGCCGTTCCTCGGGGGGTGTACAATGAGCAGTTCTTC. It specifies CTSSQAVPRGVYNEQFF.

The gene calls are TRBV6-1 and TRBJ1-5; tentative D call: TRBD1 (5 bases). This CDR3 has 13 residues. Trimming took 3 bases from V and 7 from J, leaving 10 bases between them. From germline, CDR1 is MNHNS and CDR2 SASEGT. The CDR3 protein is CASSEVGRQPQHF. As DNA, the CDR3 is TGTGCCAGCAGTGAGGTGGGGCGGCAGCCCCAGCATTTT.

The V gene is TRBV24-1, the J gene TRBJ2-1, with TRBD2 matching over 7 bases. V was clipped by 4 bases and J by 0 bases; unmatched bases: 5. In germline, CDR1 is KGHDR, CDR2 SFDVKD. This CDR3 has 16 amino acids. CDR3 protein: CATSDTSESSYNEQFF. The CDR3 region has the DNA TGTGCCACCAGTGACACTAGCGAGAGCTCCTACAATGAGCAGTTCTTC.

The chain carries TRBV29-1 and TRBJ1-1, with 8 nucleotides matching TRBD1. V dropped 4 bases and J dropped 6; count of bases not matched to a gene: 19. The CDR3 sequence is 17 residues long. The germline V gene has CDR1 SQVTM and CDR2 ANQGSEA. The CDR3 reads CSVAGTGGRQGSAEAFF. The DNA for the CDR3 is TGCAGCGTTGCGGGGACAGGTGGACGACAGGGTTCAGCTGAAGCTTTCTTT.

The CDR3 DNA is TGTGCCAGCAGCTTGTCATGGAGGACAGGAGACTACGAGCAGTACTTC. This codes for CASSLSWRTGDYEQYF. The rearrangement links TRBV5-6 to TRBJ2-7, with 7 bases lining up with TRBD1. Looked up from germline, CDR1 is SGHDT and CDR2 is YYEEEE. V lost 1 base, J lost 3 bases, and 10 bases stayed unmatched. There are 16 residues in the CDR3. Full variable domain (remainder filled in from reference TRBV5-6 and TRBJ2-7): DAGVTQSPTHLIKTRGQQVTLRCSPKSGHDTVSWYQQALGQGPQFIFQYYEEEERQRGNFPDRFSGHQFPNYSSELNVNALLLGDSALYLCASSLSWRTGDYEQYFGPGTRLTVT.